The 2 T cell receptor beta chains in this list originate from one sample, sequenced in a study of cytomegalovirus exposure and HLA in healthy donors. In the PCR, 60 Vbeta and 13 Jbeta primers were used. The protocol was immunoSEQ multiplex PCR, while the TCRdb copy is restricted to in-frame clones and leaves out a portion. Recorded for this sample: more than 90,000 clones. Sequenced: PBMCs. The receptor set was obtained from a man aged 40-55 years in good health and CMV-seropositive.

This chain links TRBV28 with TRBJ2-3; 9 nucleotides line up with TRBD1. The CDR3 sequence is 15 residues long. The V gene end was trimmed by 3 bases and the J gene end by 6 bases; junction bases not matched to a gene: 7. In germline, CDR1 is MDHEN, CDR2 SYDVKM. The CDR3 is CASSFPGTGFDTQYF. The CDR3 DNA follows: TGTGCCAGCAGTTTCCCCGGGACAGGGTTTGATACGCAGTATTTT.

The chain employs TRBV7-3 and TRBJ2-7; TRBD1 aligns across 11 bases. Germline trimming cut 3 bases from V and 4 bases from J; bases unmatched to any gene: 5. The CDR3 has 15 residues. Germline loops: CDR1 SGHTA, CDR2 FQGTGA. The CDR3 reads CASSLGQGVGYEQYF. DNA for the CDR3: TGTGCCAGCAGCTTGGGACAGGGGGTTGGGTACGAGCAGTACTTC.